The 6 T cell receptor beta chains in this list originate from one sample, sequenced in a study of regulatory and conventional T cells in RAG deficiency. The assay was immunoSEQ multiplex PCR, and TCRdb's table has in-frame clones only and misses some. In the table there are approximately 1,300 clones, around four fifths of which are singletons. Conventional CD4+ T cells were sorted from blood as CD25-low CD127-high cells. Source material: CD4+ effector T cells sorted from blood. Every receptor here comes from a human donor with RAG deficiency presenting as severe combined immunodeficiency.

This chain connects TRBV5-5 to TRBJ2-7, with D possibly TRBD2 on 5 matching bases. CDR1 SGHKS and CDR2 YYEKEE come from the germline V gene (reference sequence). The CDR3 is made up of 13 amino acids. V lost 0 bases, J lost 3 bases, and 7 bases lay in between. The CDR3 DNA reads TGTGCCAGCAGCTTGGTCCGGGGCTACGAGCAGTACTTC. Translated: CASSLVRGYEQYF.

This chain joins TRBV4-2 and TRBJ1-6, with 7 bases matching TRBD1. CDR1 is LGHNA, CDR2 YNFKEQ, per germline. V lost 1 base, J lost 10 bases, and 7 bases stayed unmatched. This CDR3 region has 15 residues. The CDR3 DNA reads TGTGCCAGCAGCCAAGGACGACAGGGCCACTCACCCCTCCACTTT. It yields the protein CASSQGRQGHSPLHF.

This clone was picked up one time. V usage is TRBV5-1 and J usage is TRBJ2-2; D gene ambiguous. Per the germline V gene, CDR1 is SGHRS and CDR2 is YFSETQ. V was pared by 3 bases and J by 2 bases, with 14 bases between. This CDR3 is 16 amino acids long. CDR3: CASSWWTVSNTGELFF. DNA of the CDR3: TGCGCCAGCAGCTGGTGGACGGTGTCCAACACCGGGGAGCTGTTTTTT.

The V call is TRBV7-8, the J call TRBJ2-7, with 8 bases that match TRBD2. Germline assignment: CDR1 SGHVS and CDR2 FQNEAQ. V trimming: 4 bases; J trimming: 0 bases; junction bases outside the gene matches: 11. CDR3 size: 17 residues. Written as DNA, the CDR3 is TGTGCCAGCAGCTCACGGCGGACTAGCAGAAGCTCCTACGAGCAGTACTTC. Its translation is CASSSRRTSRSSYEQYF.

The chain links TRBV7-9 to TRBJ1-4; D is unresolved. This CDR3 is built from 15 residues. V was shortened by 1 base and J by 0 bases, with 6 bases between the two germline ends. Germline V CDR1 and CDR2: SEHNR, FQNEAQ (reference sequence). The CDR3 loop is CASSLGTATNEKLFF. CDR3 sequence (DNA): TGTGCCAGCAGCTTAGGAACAGCAACTAATGAAAAACTGTTTTTT.

A few counts support this clone. This chain connects TRBV18 to TRBJ1-5, with D hard to call. The CDR3 spans 13 residues. Germline-derived CDR1 and CDR2 are KGHSH and LQKENI. V was pared by 1 base and J by 2 bases, with 3 bases between. The CDR3 nucleotides are TGTGCCAGCTCACCACAGGGCAATCAGCCCCAGCATTTT. Encoded protein: CASSPQGNQPQHF.